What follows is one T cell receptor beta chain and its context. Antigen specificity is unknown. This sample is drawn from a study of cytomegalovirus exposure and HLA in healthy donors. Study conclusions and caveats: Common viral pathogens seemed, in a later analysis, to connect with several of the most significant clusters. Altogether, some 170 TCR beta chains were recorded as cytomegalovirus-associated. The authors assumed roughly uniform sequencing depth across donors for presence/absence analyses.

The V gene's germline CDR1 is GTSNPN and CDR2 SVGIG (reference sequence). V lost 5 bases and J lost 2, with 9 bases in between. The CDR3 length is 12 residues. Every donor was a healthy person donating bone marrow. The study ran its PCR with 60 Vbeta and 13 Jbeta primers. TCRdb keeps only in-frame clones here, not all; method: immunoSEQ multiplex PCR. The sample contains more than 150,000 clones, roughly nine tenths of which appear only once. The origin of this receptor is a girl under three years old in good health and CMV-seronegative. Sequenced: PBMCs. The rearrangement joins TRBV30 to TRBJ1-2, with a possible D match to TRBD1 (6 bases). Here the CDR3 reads CAWGRGNYGYTF. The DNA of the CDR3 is TGTGCCTGGGGGAGGGGGAACTATGGCTACACCTTC. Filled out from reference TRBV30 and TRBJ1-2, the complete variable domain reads SQTIHQWPATLVQPVGSPLSLECTVEGTSNPNLYWYRQAAGRGLQLLFYSVGIGQISSEVPQNLSASRPQDRQFILSSKKLLLSDSGFYLCAWGRGNYGYTFGSGTRLTVV.